The rows below give T cell receptor beta chains drawn from one sample of a study of early T cells in non-severe SARS-CoV-2 infection. TCRdb re-analysed the 5' RACE reads in MiXCR, keeping a single row per CDR3 protein. This sample yields tens of thousands of distinct CDR3 sequences, of which roughly 16% are seen a single time; over 3.5% belongs to the top ten. The sample in question was whole blood, obtained at baseline. These receptors were collected from an adult who was a healthcare worker with PCR-confirmed SARS-CoV-2 infection or an uninfected control (not recorded which). Both conserved end residues are part of each CDR3. Each record gives: D gene, J gene, clone size, V gene, CDR3 DNA, CDR3 protein. A D gene is named only where the DNA matches it firmly. Some rows have no size entry. The others give once, few or many, or a class for an expanded clone.

TRBD2	TRBJ2-2	many	TRBV3-1	TGTGCCAGCAGCCACAGACTAGCAAACACCGGGGAGCTGTTTTTT	CASSHRLANTGELFF
TRBD1	TRBJ1-5	few	TRBV4-1	TGCGCCAGCAGCCAAGTTTGGGGACAGTTTTATCAGCCCCAGCATTTT	CASSQVWGQFYQPQHF
TRBD1	TRBJ1-2	few	TRBV4-1	TGCGCCAGCAGCTCAGAGGCAGGGGGTTTCGCTCCCGTACCCCCTTATGGCTACACCTTC	CASSSEAGGFAPVPPYGYTF
.	TRBJ2-3	once	TRBV2	TGTGCCAGCCAGCGACGGGCGGACACAGATACGCAGTTTTTT	CASQRRADTDTQFF
.	TRBJ2-7	.	TRBV14	TGTGCCAGCAGCCAAGAAAGGTCATTGGCCTACGAGCAGTACTTC	CASSQERSLAYEQYF
TRBD1	TRBJ1-6	few	TRBV12-3/TRBV12-4	TGTGCCAGCAGTCCCGGGACAGCTTCACCCCTCCACTTT	CASSPGTASPLHF
.	TRBJ2-6	.	TRBV12-3/TRBV12-4	TGTGCCAGCATCCATCGATCTGGGGCCAACGTCCTGACTTTC	CASIHRSGANVLTF
TRBD2	TRBJ2-3	few	TRBV28	TGTGCCAGCAGCCCAAGCGGGAGGGTTGCAGCAGATACGCAGTATTTT	CASSPSGRVAADTQYF
.	TRBJ2-3	few	TRBV6-5	TGTGCCAGCAGTTACTCGGGTCGTGGGGGGGCCACAGATACGCAGTATTTT	CASSYSGRGGATDTQYF
.	TRBJ1-5	.	TRBV4-1	TGCGCCAGCAGCCAAGGGTCCGCCCGGGGTGTCAATCAGCCCCAGCATTTT	CASSQGSARGVNQPQHF
TRBD1	TRBJ1-2	.	TRBV19	TGTGCCAGTAGTACCAGACAGGGCAACTATGGCTACACCTTC	CASSTRQGNYGYTF
.	TRBJ1-5	many	TRBV28	TGTGCCAGCAGTTTAAGGGGGGGCGCTTCATATCAGCCCCAGCATTTT	CASSLRGGASYQPQHF
TRBD1	TRBJ2-2	.	TRBV5-5	TGTGCCAGCAGCTTGGCGGGACAGGGTAACACCGGGGAGCTGTTTTTT	CASSLAGQGNTGELFF
TRBD1	TRBJ2-7	few	TRBV18	TGTGCCAGCTCACCACCGGGGGACAGGCCCAACGAGCAGTACTTC	CASSPPGDRPNEQYF
.	TRBJ1-1	few	TRBV5-1	TGCGCCAGCCGACTACAGGAGCTTCAAGAAGCTTTCTTT	CASRLQELQEAFF
.	TRBJ2-3	.	TRBV27	TGTGCCAGCAGTTTAGGTAGGGCGACAGATACGCAGTATTTT	CASSLGRATDTQYF
TRBD1	TRBJ2-1	.	TRBV2	TGTGCCAGCAGTGAACTCCCGACAGGGGGCCAGGGAAATGAGCAGTTCTTC	CASSELPTGGQGNEQFF
TRBD2	TRBJ2-2	few	TRBV28	TGTGCCAGCGGACTAGCGGGCTACACCGGGGAGCTGTTTTTT	CASGLAGYTGELFF
.	TRBJ1-6	many	TRBV29-1	TGCAGCGTCACCCACGGACAAAATTCACCCCTCCACTTT	CSVTHGQNSPLHF
.	TRBJ2-3	few	TRBV20-1	TGCAGTGCTAGTCGACAGACACTCACAGATACGCAGTATTTT	CSASRQTLTDTQYF
.	TRBJ2-3	few	TRBV27	TGTGCCAGCAGTTCCGGGTGGGCAGATACGCAGTATTTT	CASSSGWADTQYF
.	TRBJ2-3	few	TRBV28	TGTGCCAGCAGTTTAATGGTCGTCAATACAGATACGCAGTATTTT	CASSLMVVNTDTQYF